These 17 T cell receptor beta chains were sequenced from one sample in a study of blood T cell repertoires in COVID-19. TCRdb's copy holds only in-frame clones and misses some; the assay was immunoSEQ multiplex PCR. The sample has around 62,000 clones, around 93% seen once. The sample consisted of peripheral blood. Receptors originate from a man between 65 and 85 years old with active COVID-19.

The V and J genes are TRBV6-5 and TRBJ2-6; TRBD1 aligns across 7 bases. Germline V gene data show CDR1 as MNHEY and CDR2 as SVGAGI. The length of the CDR3 is 16 residues. Germline trimming cut 0 bases from V and 1 base from J; bases unmatched to any gene: 0. The CDR3 coding sequence is TGTGCCAGCAGTTACTCACAGGGGTCTGGGGCCAACGTCCTGACTTTC. Protein: CASSYSQGSGANVLTF.

This clone was detected once. V and J are TRBV4-1 and TRBJ1-5, with 10 bases aligning to TRBD1. The CDR3 contains 16 residues. Looked up from germline, CDR1 is MGHRA and CDR2 is YSYEKL. J was trimmed by 3 bases and V by 3 bases; bases with no gene match: 5. The CDR3: CASSQATGGDNQPQHF. Here the CDR3 DNA reads TGCGCCAGCAGCCAGGCGACAGGGGGCGACAATCAGCCCCAGCATTTT.

The rearrangement links TRBV19 to TRBJ2-5, with D perhaps matching TRBD1 (6 bases). Germline V gene lookup returns CDR1 LNHDA and CDR2 SQIVND (reference sequence). The CDR3 contains 16 residues. Trimming shortened V by 6 bases and J by 3 bases, and 20 bases separated the two germline ends. This CDR3 reads CASRRGGQGMEETQYF. CDR3 coding DNA: TGTGCCAGTAGGAGAGGCGGCCAGGGGATGGAAGAGACCCAGTACTTC.

The V gene is TRBV6-5, the J gene TRBJ2-5; 9 bases agree with TRBD1. The V and J ends lost 6 bases and 5 bases, in that order; junction bases with no gene match: 10. Germline V gene data show CDR1 as MNHEY and CDR2 as SVGAGI. The CDR3 sequence is 15 residues long. CDR3 loop: CASSVGTGWRETQYF. DNA for the CDR3: TGTGCCAGCAGCGTAGGGACAGGGTGGAGGGAGACCCAGTACTTC.

Remarks on this clone: At one boundary the junction diverges from the germline segment, which might be a read error. The CDR3 reads CASSPRIAGGRETQYF. As DNA, the CDR3 is TGTGCTAGCAGCCCCCGTATAGCGGGGGGGCGAGAGACCCAGTACTTC. The rearrangement uses TRBV7-7 and TRBJ2-5, with 11 bases lining up with TRBD2. The CDR3 contains 16 residues. The germline V gene encodes CDR1 SSHAT and CDR2 FNYEAQ (reference sequence).

The chain recombines TRBV6-6 with TRBJ1-1; D is possibly TRBD1 (5 bases). Germline V gives CDR1 MNHNY, CDR2 SVGAGI (reference sequence). The CDR3 is 13 residues long. The ends were cut back, 6 bases at V and 1 base at J, with 9 bases in the middle. The CDR3 loop reads CASSNGGNTEAFF. The DNA for the CDR3 is TGTGCCAGCAGCAACGGGGGGAACACTGAAGCTTTCTTT.

The chain joins TRBV7-6 to TRBJ2-2; 9 nucleotides line up with TRBD1. The CDR3 covers 17 residues. CDR1 and CDR2 from the germline V gene are SGHVS and FNYEAQ. J gave up 2 bases and V 5 bases, and 9 bases lay outside the gene matches. CDR3 protein: CASSPTGTGINTGELFF. CDR3 bases: TGTGCCAGCAGCCCGACAGGGACAGGGATCAACACCGGGGAGCTGTTTTTT. Looking up the rest from reference TRBV7-6 and TRBJ2-2 gives the full variable domain: GAGVSQSPRYKVTKRGQDVALRCDPISGHVSLYWYRQALGQGPEFLTYFNYEAQQDKSGLPNDRFSAERPEGSISTLTIQRTEQRDSAMYRCASSPTGTGINTGELFFGEGSRLTVL.

The rearrangement joins TRBV9 to TRBJ2-5; maybe TRBD2 (5 bases). This CDR3 is built from 13 residues. V shed 3 bases and J shed 2 bases, with 8 bases lying between them. CDR1 SGDLS and CDR2 YYNGEE come from the germline V gene. The CDR3 sequence: CASSAGSQETQYF. The DNA for the CDR3 is TGTGCCAGCAGCGCGGGATCGCAAGAGACCCAGTACTTC.

The CDR3 sequence: CASSQVSGSGTGELFF. The CDR3 coding sequence is TGTGCCAGCAGCCAAGTATCGGGGAGTGGTACCGGGGAGCTGTTTTTT. The V gene is TRBV14, the J gene TRBJ2-2; perhaps TRBD2 as D (5 bases). V was trimmed by 1 base and J by 5 bases, leaving 14 bases between them. CDR1 SGHDN and CDR2 FVKESK come from the germline V gene. This CDR3 is built from 16 residues.

The V and J genes are TRBV3-1 (or the pseudogene TRBV3-2) and TRBJ1-6; TRBD1 aligns across 7 bases. The germline gives CDR1 LGHDT, CDR2 YNNKEL (reference sequence). The ends lost 4 bases at V and 4 bases at J; junction bases unmatched: 1. CDR3 length equals 14 residues. CDR3 residues: CASSRGQYNSPLHF. The CDR3 coding sequence is TGTGCCAGCAGCCGGGGACAGTATAATTCACCCCTCCACTTT.

The chain carries TRBV24-1 and TRBJ1-4; D uncertain. CDR1 is KGHDR and CDR2 is SFDVKD in the germline V gene. V lost 4 bases to trimming and J lost 1 base, with 9 bases between them. The CDR3 covers 15 residues. In DNA, the CDR3 is TGTGCCACCAGTGAGGGCGGGAGAACTAATGAAAAACTGTTTTTT. Protein sequence: CATSEGGRTNEKLFF.

The chain's CDR3 is CASSLRQGSGELFF. Here the CDR3 DNA reads TGTGCCAGCAGCCTCCGACAGGGGTCCGGGGAGCTGTTTTTT. The chain has TRBV7-8 and TRBJ2-2, with 8 nucleotides matching TRBD1. V lost 5 bases to trimming and J lost 6 bases; unmatched junction nucleotides: 5. The germline V gene encodes CDR1 SGHVS and CDR2 FQNEAQ. The CDR3 is made up of 14 amino acids.

This chain joins TRBV7-2 and TRBJ2-1, with TRBD2 identical over 14 bases. The CDR3 extends over 17 amino acids. Germline V gene lookup returns CDR1 SGHTA and CDR2 FQGNSA. Trimming took 3 bases from V and 3 from J; bases not matched to a gene: 4. CDR3 residues: CASSLGLAGENYNEQFF. CDR3 nucleotide sequence: TGTGCCAGCAGCTTGGGACTAGCGGGGGAAAACTACAATGAGCAGTTCTTC.

J is TRBJ1-5 and V is TRBV28, with D perhaps TRBD1 (5 bases). CDR1 MDHEN and CDR2 SYDVKM come from the germline V gene. The CDR3 runs to 14 residues. Trimming pared 6 bases from V and 9 bases from J, leaving 18 bases between. As DNA, the CDR3 is TGTGCCAGCAGGGGGGGGAGCACCGGCGGGCCCCAGCATTTT. Encoded protein: CASRGGSTGGPQHF.

The chain employs TRBV4-3 and TRBJ2-1; D is perhaps TRBD2 (6 bases). V was pared by 4 bases and J by 3 bases, with 19 bases between. Germline loops: CDR1 LGHNA, CDR2 YSLEER. The CDR3 length is 17 residues. The CDR3 nucleotides are TGCGCCAGCAGCCTTGCAGCTCGGGGGAAATTCTACAATGAGCAGTTCTTC. Its protein is CASSLAARGKFYNEQFF.

The chain joins TRBV5-1 to TRBJ2-3; no definite D call. Germline V lookup: CDR1 SGHRS, CDR2 YFSETQ. This CDR3 spans 15 amino acids. V gave up 0 bases and J gave up 0 bases, with 8 bases separating them. This CDR3 is CASSLVLESTDTQYF. The CDR3 DNA reads as TGCGCCAGCAGCTTGGTATTAGAAAGCACAGATACGCAGTATTTT.

By share of the sample, this clone is medium-sized. V gene TRBV15 combines with J gene TRBJ1-5; tentative D call: TRBD1 (5 bases). The V gene lost 3 bases and the J gene lost 4 bases, with 7 bases spanning the gap. CDR3 length: 13 amino acids. From germline, CDR1 is LNHNV and CDR2 YYDKDF (reference sequence). The CDR3 sequence: CATSRGPNQPQHF. The CDR3 DNA reads as TGTGCCACCAGCAGGGGGCCGAATCAGCCCCAGCATTTT.